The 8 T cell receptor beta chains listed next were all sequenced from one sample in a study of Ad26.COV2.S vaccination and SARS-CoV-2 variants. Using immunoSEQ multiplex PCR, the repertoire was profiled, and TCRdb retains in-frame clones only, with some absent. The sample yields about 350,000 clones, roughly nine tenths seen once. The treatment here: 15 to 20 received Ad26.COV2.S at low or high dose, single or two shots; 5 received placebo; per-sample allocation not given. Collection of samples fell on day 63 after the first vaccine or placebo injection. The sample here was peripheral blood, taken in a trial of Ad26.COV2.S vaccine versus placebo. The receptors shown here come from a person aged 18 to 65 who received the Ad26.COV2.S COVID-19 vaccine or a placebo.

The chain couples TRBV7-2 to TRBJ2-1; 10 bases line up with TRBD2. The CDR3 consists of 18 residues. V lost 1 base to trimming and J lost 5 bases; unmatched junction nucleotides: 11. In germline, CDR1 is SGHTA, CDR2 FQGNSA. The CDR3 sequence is CASSLVSGGNLIHNEQFF. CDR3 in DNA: TGTGCCAGCAGCTTAGTTAGCGGGGGGAATCTTATCCACAATGAGCAGTTCTTC.

The CDR3 DNA reads TGTGCCAGCAGCTCAGGGACTAGCGGGGGGCCAAGCACAGATACGCAGTATTTT. This sequence encodes CASSSGTSGGPSTDTQYF. The chain employs TRBV7-9 and TRBJ2-3; 15 nucleotides agree with TRBD2. Germline CDR1 reads SEHNR; CDR2 reads FQNEAQ (reference sequence). The CDR3 consists of 18 residues. With 4 bases clipped from V and 0 bases from J, the junction kept 5 bases outside the gene matches.

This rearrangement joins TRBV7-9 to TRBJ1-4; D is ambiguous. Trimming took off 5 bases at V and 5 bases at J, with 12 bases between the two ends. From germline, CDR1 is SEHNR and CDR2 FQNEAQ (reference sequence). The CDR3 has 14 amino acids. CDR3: CASSHAGGNEKLFF. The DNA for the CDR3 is TGTGCCAGCAGCCATGCAGGAGGGAATGAAAAACTGTTTTTT.

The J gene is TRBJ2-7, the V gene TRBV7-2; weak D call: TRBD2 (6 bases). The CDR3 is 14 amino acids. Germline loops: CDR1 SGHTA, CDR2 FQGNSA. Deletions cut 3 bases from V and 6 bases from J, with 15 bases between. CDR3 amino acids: CASSFRRGQAEQYF. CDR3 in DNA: TGTGCCAGCAGCTTTAGGAGGGGCCAGGCCGAGCAGTACTTC.

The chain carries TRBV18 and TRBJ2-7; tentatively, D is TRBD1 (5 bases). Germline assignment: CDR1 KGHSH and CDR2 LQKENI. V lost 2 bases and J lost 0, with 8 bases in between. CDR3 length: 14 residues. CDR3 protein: CASSPNRLSYEQYF. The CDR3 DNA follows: TGTGCCAGCTCACCAAACAGGCTCTCCTACGAGCAGTACTTC.

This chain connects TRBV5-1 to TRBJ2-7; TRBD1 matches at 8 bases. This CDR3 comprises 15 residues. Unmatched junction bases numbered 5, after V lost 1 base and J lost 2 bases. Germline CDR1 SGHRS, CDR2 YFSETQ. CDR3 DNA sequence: TGCGCCAGCAGCTTGAGACAGGGGCGCCCCTACGAGCAGTACTTC. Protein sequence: CASSLRQGRPYEQYF.

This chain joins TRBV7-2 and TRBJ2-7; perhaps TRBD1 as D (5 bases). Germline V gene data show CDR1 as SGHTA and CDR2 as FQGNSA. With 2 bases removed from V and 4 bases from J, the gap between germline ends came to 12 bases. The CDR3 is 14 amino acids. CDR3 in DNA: TGTGCCAGCAGCTTAAGGGGTGAGGAATACGAGCAGTACTTC. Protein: CASSLRGEEYEQYF.

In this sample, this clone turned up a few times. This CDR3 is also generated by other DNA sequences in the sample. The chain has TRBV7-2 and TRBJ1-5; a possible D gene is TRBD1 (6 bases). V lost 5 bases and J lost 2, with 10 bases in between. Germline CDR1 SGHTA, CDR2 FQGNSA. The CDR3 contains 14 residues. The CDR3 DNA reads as TGTGCCAGCAGCCCGAGGGGGGGCAATCAGCCCCAGCATTTT. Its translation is CASSPRGGNQPQHF.